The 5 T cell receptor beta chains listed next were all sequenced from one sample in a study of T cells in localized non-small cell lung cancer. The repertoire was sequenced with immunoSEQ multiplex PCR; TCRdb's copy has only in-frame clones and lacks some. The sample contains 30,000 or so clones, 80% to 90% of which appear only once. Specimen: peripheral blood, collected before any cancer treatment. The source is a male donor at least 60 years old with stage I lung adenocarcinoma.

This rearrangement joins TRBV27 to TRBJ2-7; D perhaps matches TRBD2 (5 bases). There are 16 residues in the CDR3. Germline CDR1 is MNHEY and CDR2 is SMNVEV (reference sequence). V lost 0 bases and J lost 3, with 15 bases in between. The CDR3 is CASSLSNGNLRYEQYF. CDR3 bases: TGTGCCAGCAGTTTATCGAACGGGAACCTCCGCTACGAGCAGTACTTC.

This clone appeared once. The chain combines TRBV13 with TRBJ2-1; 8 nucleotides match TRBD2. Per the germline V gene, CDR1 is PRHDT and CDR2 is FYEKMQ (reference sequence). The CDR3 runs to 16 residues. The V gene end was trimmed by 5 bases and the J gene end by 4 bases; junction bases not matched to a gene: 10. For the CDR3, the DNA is TGTGCCAGCAGCCATTTGGGCGGGGGGACGTACAATGAGCAGTTCTTC. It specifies CASSHLGGGTYNEQFF.

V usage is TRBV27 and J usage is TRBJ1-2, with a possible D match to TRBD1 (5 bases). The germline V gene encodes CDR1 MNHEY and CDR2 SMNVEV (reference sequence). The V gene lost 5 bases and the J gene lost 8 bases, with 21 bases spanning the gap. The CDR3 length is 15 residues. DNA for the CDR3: TGTGCCAGCAGTCCCCCCGGGACCCGTGAGAGGGGCTACACCTTC. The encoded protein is CASSPPGTRERGYTF.

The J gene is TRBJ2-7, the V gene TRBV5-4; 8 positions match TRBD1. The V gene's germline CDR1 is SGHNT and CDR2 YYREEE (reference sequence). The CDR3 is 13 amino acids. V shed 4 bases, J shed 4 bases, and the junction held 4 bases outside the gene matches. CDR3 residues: CASSTGGKYEQYF. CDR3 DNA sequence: TGTGCCAGCAGCACAGGGGGAAAATACGAGCAGTACTTC. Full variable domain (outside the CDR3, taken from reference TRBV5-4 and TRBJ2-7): ETGVTQSPTHLIKTRGQQVTLRCSSQSGHNTVSWYQQALGQGPQFIFQYYREEENGRGNFPPRFSGLQFPNYSSELNVNALELDDSALYLCASSTGGKYEQYFGPGTRLTVT.

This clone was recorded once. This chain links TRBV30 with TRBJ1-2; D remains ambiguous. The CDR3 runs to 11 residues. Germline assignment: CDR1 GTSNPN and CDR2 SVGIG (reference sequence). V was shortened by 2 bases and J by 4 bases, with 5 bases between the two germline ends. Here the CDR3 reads CAWSLTYGYTF. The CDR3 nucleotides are TGTGCCTGGAGTCTCACCTATGGCTACACCTTC.